The rows below give T cell receptor beta chains drawn from one sample of a study of T cell responses to AZD1222 COVID-19 vaccine. Generated by immunoSEQ multiplex PCR, the TCRdb table keeps only in-frame clones and is missing some. The sample has more than 150,000 clones, just over 85% seen once. Material: peripheral blood, obtained on day 0 of AZD1222 vaccination. These receptors were obtained from an adult in good health. CDR3s include the opening cysteine and the closing phenylalanine or tryptophan. The D gene is left open where the match is weak. Expanded clones get a size class; other rows say once, few or many, or leave the size out.

D	size	V	J	DNA	CDR3
TRBD1	NA	TRBV6-5	TRBJ1-5	TGTGCCAGCACAATGAACAGGGGTAGCAATCAGCCCCAGCATTTT	CASTMNRGSNQPQHF
NA	NA	TRBV28	TRBJ1-5	TGTGCCAGCAGCCGAATTAGCAATCAGCCCCAGCATTTT	CASSRISNQPQHF
NA	NA	TRBV7-2	TRBJ1-2	TGTGCCAGCAGCTGGGCAGGGAAGGCGTCTGGCTACACCTTC	CASSWAGKASGYTF
NA	few	TRBV6-5	TRBJ1-4	TGTGCCACCGTCGCCGGTCCTACTAATGAAAAACTGTTTTTT	CATVAGPTNEKLFF
NA	NA	TRBV28	TRBJ2-7	TGTGCCAGCAGTGATAGGGGAGGTAGGGCCTACGAGCAGTACTTC	CASSDRGGRAYEQYF
NA	NA	TRBV3-1/TRBV3-2	TRBJ1-3	TGTGCCAGCAGCCAAGATGTGGGGAGCTCTGGAAACACCATATATTTT	CASSQDVGSSGNTIYF
NA	NA	TRBV12-3/TRBV12-4	TRBJ1-2	TGTGCCAGCAGTTGGTCCGGGGGAGGCTACACCTTC	CASSWSGGGYTF
NA	NA	TRBV25-1	TRBJ1-3	TGTGCCAGCAGTGAGGACTACAGCTCTGGAAACACCATATATTTT	CASSEDYSSGNTIYF
NA	NA	TRBV3-1/TRBV3-2	TRBJ2-5	TGTGCCAGCAGCCAACCCAGGGCCCGACTCGTAAACCAGTACTTC	CASSQPRARLVNQYF
NA	few	TRBV11-3	TRBJ2-1	TGTGCCAGCAGCTTATCAGGGATGAATGAGCAGTTCTTC	CASSLSGMNEQFF
NA	NA	TRBV2	TRBJ2-5	TGTGCCAGCAGTGAGGGTCCGGGGACCCAGTACTTC	CASSEGPGTQYF
NA	NA	TRBV27	TRBJ1-5	TGTGCCAGCAGTTTTGGAGGAGCCAATCAGCCCCAGCATTTT	CASSFGGANQPQHF
NA	few	TRBV5-1	TRBJ1-3	TGCGCCAGCAGCTTGGACAGAGGAAACACCATATATTTT	CASSLDRGNTIYF
TRBD1	NA	TRBV9	TRBJ1-2	TGTGCCAGCAGCGTAGACAGGGGAGGAGGCTACACCTTC	CASSVDRGGGYTF
NA	few	TRBV27	TRBJ2-7	TGTGCCAGCAGTTTATTCGGGTCGGTCTACGAGCAGTACTTC	CASSLFGSVYEQYF
NA	NA	TRBV28	TRBJ2-3	TGTGCCAGCTGGGACACTAGCACAGATACGCAGTATTTT	CASWDTSTDTQYF
TRBD1	NA	TRBV28	TRBJ1-2	TGTGCCAGCAGTCCGGGGACAGGGTACCACTATGGCTACACCTTC	CASSPGTGYHYGYTF
NA	NA	TRBV3-1/TRBV3-2	TRBJ2-2	TGTGCCAGCAGCCGCCGACTTAACACCGGGGAGCTGTTTTTT	CASSRRLNTGELFF
NA	once	TRBV4-3	TRBJ1-2	TGCGCCAGCAGCCAAGCGGCAGGGATCTATGGCTACACCTTC	CASSQAAGIYGYTF
NA	NA	TRBV3-1/TRBV3-2	TRBJ1-5	TGTGCCAGCAGCCAAGCGGGAGCAGATCAGCCCCAGCATTTT	CASSQAGADQPQHF
TRBD1	few	TRBV5-1	TRBJ2-7	TGCGCCAGCAGCTTAGGGGACAGATACGAGCAGTACTTC	CASSLGDRYEQYF
TRBD2	NA	TRBV28	TRBJ2-1	TGTGCCAGCGGAACCTCCTGGGGCGGGAGCAGAGATGAGCAGTTCTTC	CASGTSWGGSRDEQFF
TRBD2	NA	TRBV6-5	TRBJ2-3	TGTGCCAGCAGTTACGGTACGCTAGCGGTTTCAGATACGCAGTATTTT	CASSYGTLAVSDTQYF
NA	NA	TRBV4-1	TRBJ2-1	TGCGCCAGCAGCCCTTTAACCGATGAGCAGTTCTTC	CASSPLTDEQFF
NA	few	TRBV6-5	TRBJ2-7	TGTGCCAGCAGCCTCGTGGTGGACGGAGTCCAGTACTTC	CASSLVVDGVQYF
NA	NA	TRBV9	TRBJ1-3	TGTGCCAGCAGCCCCCGCGTCCTCTCTGGAAACACCATATATTTT	CASSPRVLSGNTIYF
TRBD1	NA	TRBV11-2	TRBJ1-2	TGTGCCAGCAGCACAGGGGGGGTTTATGGCTACACCTTC	CASSTGGVYGYTF
NA	NA	TRBV5-6	TRBJ2-7	TGTGCCAGCAGCTTCGGGGACAACTACGAGCAGTACTTC	CASSFGDNYEQYF
NA	NA	TRBV6-6	TRBJ2-7	TGTGCCAGCAGTTTGTCCGCCAGGGGTCCCTACGAGCAGTACTTC	CASSLSARGPYEQYF
TRBD1	NA	TRBV19	TRBJ1-5	TGTGCCAGTACAACAGGGGTCCTAAATCAGCCCCAGCATTTT	CASTTGVLNQPQHF
NA	NA	TRBV30	TRBJ2-3	TGTGCCTGGAGTAGAGCAGGGGTGGGGACAGATACGCAGTATTTT	CAWSRAGVGTDTQYF
TRBD1	NA	TRBV29-1	TRBJ2-7	TGCAGCGTTGAAGGTCCGACAGGGCGCGAGCAGTACTTC	CSVEGPTGREQYF
NA	NA	TRBV9	TRBJ2-5	TGTGCCAGCAGCGTGGGGGGTGGCGTCTCCCAAGAGACCCAGTACTTC	CASSVGGGVSQETQYF
NA	NA	TRBV30	TRBJ1-3	TGTGCCTGGAGTGTAGACGCGAACACCATATATTTT	CAWSVDANTIYF
TRBD1	once	TRBV5-8	TRBJ2-1	TGTGCCAGCAGCTTATATGGACAGGGGAACAACAATGAGCAGTTCTTC	CASSLYGQGNNNEQFF
NA	NA	TRBV5-1	TRBJ1-3	TGCGCCAGCAGCTTGGGGGGGAGCTCTGGAAACACCATATATTTT	CASSLGGSSGNTIYF
NA	NA	TRBV14	TRBJ2-5	TGTGCCAGCAGCCACCAAGGAAGGCAGGGCCGCAAGGAGACCCAGTACTTC	CASSHQGRQGRKETQYF
NA	NA	TRBV11-3	TRBJ2-7	TGTGCCAGCAGCCCAAATCGCTTACCTTACGAGCAGTACTTC	CASSPNRLPYEQYF
NA	NA	TRBV9	TRBJ2-7	TGTGCCAGCAGCGTAGTTCCTAGTGCTTACGAGCAGTACTTC	CASSVVPSAYEQYF
TRBD2	NA	TRBV5-1	TRBJ2-5	TGCGCCAGCAGCGCGACTAGCGGGAGGGCAGAGGAGACCCAGTACTTC	CASSATSGRAEETQYF
NA	many	TRBV7-9	TRBJ1-5	TGTGCCAGCAGCTTAGCAGGTGGGATCGAGACCCAGCATTTT	CASSLAGGIETQHF
NA	NA	TRBV9	TRBJ2-3	TGTGCCAGCAGCCCCCGGAGGGGGGGGACAGATACGCAGTATTTT	CASSPRRGGTDTQYF
NA	NA	TRBV19	TRBJ2-1	TGTGCCAGCCGTCACCAGCACAGTCGTGAGCAGTTCTTC	CASRHQHSREQFF
NA	NA	TRBV11-2	TRBJ2-7	TGTGCCAGCAGTTATATCAGAGGGGCGGGCCCGCTAGAGCAGTACTTC	CASSYIRGAGPLEQYF
NA	NA	TRBV27	TRBJ1-6	TGTGCCAGCAGTCCCCGGGGCAGTGCTAATTCACCCCTCCACTTT	CASSPRGSANSPLHF
NA	NA	TRBV28	TRBJ1-1	TGTGCCAGTGGGACACTCGAAGCTTTCTTT	CASGTLEAFF
NA	NA	TRBV5-6	TRBJ1-1	TGTGCCAGCAGCTTGGACAGGTGGGGGACTGAAGCTTTCTTT	CASSLDRWGTEAFF
NA	NA	TRBV28	TRBJ1-5	TGTGCCACCGATACCGCCGGGGGACAGCCCCAGCATTTT	CATDTAGGQPQHF
NA	NA	TRBV30	TRBJ2-7	TGTGCCTGGACTACCCGGGAAAAATACTACGAGCAGTACTTC	CAWTTREKYYEQYF